Each of the 29 T cell receptor beta chains below was sequenced from the same sample in a study of T cells in Graves' hyperthyroidism and ophthalmopathy (dated by TCRdb to about 2019). The library was built by means of multiplex PCR. Sequencing took place on an Illumina HiSeq 2000. The TCR beta CDR3 regions were amplified from the RNA transcripts. The first round of RT-PCR for the TCR CDR3 was performed with the HTBI primer set and the Qiagen OneStep RT-PCR kit. TCRdb trimmed public reads at Q25 via fastp, called clones via MiXCR and kept in-frame beta chains. When rows share a CDR3 protein, they turn into one entry using the most common DNA and genes. In this sample the table shows 500,000 to 650,000 distinct CDR3 sequences, about 15% of which occur a single time. Around 14% of the sample lies in the top ten. The sequencing sample was made of blood. These receptors came from a woman in her thirties or forties with Graves' hyperthyroidism.

This clonotype was seen many times. V and J are TRBV20-1 and TRBJ2-1; D remains ambiguous. Germline values: CDR1 DFQATT, CDR2 SNEGSKA (reference sequence). V lost 6 bases to trimming and J lost 1 base, with 10 bases between them. The length of the CDR3 is 13 residues. In nucleotides, the CDR3 is TGCAGTGCACCCACGGTGTCCTACAATGAGCAGTTCTTC. This gives the protein CSAPTVSYNEQFF.

This clonotype was seen repeatedly, ten times or more. The V and J genes are TRBV2 and TRBJ2-1; D uncertain. CDR1 is SNHLY and CDR2 is FYNNEI in the germline V gene. V lost 7 bases to trimming and J lost 1 base, with 14 bases between them. CDR3 length equals 15 residues. As DNA, the CDR3 is TGTGCCAGCAAAAGGGCCCGATCGTCCTACAATGAGCAGTTCTTC. Residues: CASKRARSSYNEQFF.

This clonotype was detected ten times or more. The V and J genes are TRBV6-1 and TRBJ2-1; D possibly corresponds to TRBD1 (6 bases). V gave up 3 bases and J gave up 7 bases, with 10 bases separating them. The length of the CDR3 is 13 residues. Germline V gene sequence: CDR1 MNHNS, CDR2 SASEGT. The CDR3 loop is CASSDGTTNEQFF. The CDR3 DNA follows: TGTGCCAGCAGTGATGGGACAACGAATGAGCAGTTCTTC.

In this sample, this clonotype turned up a few times. The rearrangement uses TRBV3-1 and TRBJ2-2; 12 nucleotides match TRBD2. The CDR3 is made up of 17 amino acids. V shed 4 bases, J shed 1 base, and the junction held 4 bases outside the gene matches. Germline CDR1 reads LGHDT; CDR2 reads YNNKEL (reference sequence). CDR3 nucleotide sequence: TGTGCCAGCAGCCCGCGGACTAGCGGGATGAACACCGGGGAGCTGTTTTTT. Amino acid sequence: CASSPRTSGMNTGELFF.

The chain carries TRBV20-1 and TRBJ2-4; TRBD1 aligns across 8 bases. V lost 0 bases, J lost 6 bases, and 10 bases stayed unmatched. CDR3 length: 16 amino acids. Germline CDR1 reads DFQATT; CDR2 reads SNEGSKA (reference sequence). CDR3 amino acids: CSARDLDRVSGNIQYF. CDR3 in DNA: TGCAGTGCTAGAGATCTGGACAGGGTCAGTGGAAACATTCAGTACTTC.

This clonotype was seen at least ten times. The V gene is TRBV7-2, the J gene TRBJ2-7; TRBD2 agrees at 9 bases. The CDR3 is 15 amino acids. V lost 0 bases, J lost 3 bases, and 3 bases stayed unmatched. Germline V gene sequence: CDR1 SGHTA, CDR2 FQGNSA. CDR3 DNA sequence: TGTGCCAGCAGCTTAGCGGCTAGCGGGAACTACGAGCAGTACTTC. Its protein product is CASSLAASGNYEQYF.

This clonotype showed up just a few times. V gene TRBV7-6 combines with J gene TRBJ1-5; D remains unclear. V was trimmed by 3 bases and J by 2 bases, leaving 11 bases between them. Germline V gene data show CDR1 as SGHVS and CDR2 as FNYEAQ. This CDR3 contains 15 residues. The CDR3 DNA sequence: TGTGCCAGCAGCTTGGGAACAGATGGCAATCAGCCCCAGCATTTT. It encodes CASSLGTDGNQPQHF.

V usage is TRBV19 and J usage is TRBJ2-3; possible D gene TRBD2, 5 bases. V lost 7 bases, J lost 0 bases, and 11 bases lay in between. The germline gives CDR1 LNHDA, CDR2 SQIVND (reference sequence). The CDR3 is 14 residues long. This CDR3 is CASKERGSTDTQYF. The DNA of the CDR3 is TGTGCCAGTAAGGAACGGGGTAGCACAGATACGCAGTATTTT. The whole variable domain, filled in from reference TRBV19 and TRBJ2-3, reads DGGITQSPKYLFRKEGQNVTLSCEQNLNHDAMYWYRQDPGQGLRLIYYSQIVNDFQKGDIAEGYSVSREKKESFPLTVTSAQKNPTAFYLCASKERGSTDTQYFGPGTRLTVL.

This clonotype showed up just a few times. This chain connects TRBV7-9 to TRBJ1-4; 7 positions match TRBD1. V trimming: 6 bases; J trimming: 8 bases; junction bases outside the gene matches: 9. Germline loops: CDR1 SEHNR, CDR2 FQNEAQ (reference sequence). The CDR3 spans 14 residues. The CDR3 loop reads CASSHDRVDEKLFF. In DNA form, the CDR3 reads TGTGCCAGCAGTCATGACAGGGTGGACGAAAAACTGTTTTTT.

The chain employs TRBV30 and TRBJ2-5; D uncertain. Germline V gives CDR1 GTSNPN, CDR2 SVGIG (reference sequence). This CDR3 region has 13 residues. V was trimmed by 3 bases and J by 2 bases, leaving 10 bases between them. CDR3 DNA: TGTGCCTGGAGGGGTCTTCAACAAGAGACCCAGTACTTC. This gives the protein CAWRGLQQETQYF.

The chain has TRBV19 and TRBJ1-5; tentatively, D is TRBD1 (5 bases). Trimming stripped 1 base from V and 2 bases from J, with 9 bases between. The CDR3 is made up of 15 amino acids. Germline V gene data show CDR1 as LNHDA and CDR2 as SQIVND (reference sequence). Here the CDR3 DNA reads TGTGCCAGTAGTATAGGACAGAAGGGCAATCAGCCCCAGCATTTT. It specifies CASSIGQKGNQPQHF.

This clonotype appeared many times. The chain couples TRBV5-1 to TRBJ2-1; 9 nucleotides agree with TRBD1. Trimming cost V 0 bases and J 9 bases; bases outside gene matches: 4. There are 14 residues in the CDR3. Germline lookup yields CDR1 SGHRS and CDR2 YFSETQ. The CDR3: CASSLVGQGLEQFF. The CDR3 region has the DNA TGCGCCAGCAGCTTGGTGGGACAGGGCCTTGAGCAGTTCTTC.

This clonotype was observed many times. The chain uses TRBV11-2 and TRBJ1-5; TRBD1 agrees at 7 bases. V trimming: 0 bases; J trimming: 0 bases; junction bases outside the gene matches: 11. The CDR3 totals 19 residues. Germline CDR1 reads SGHAT; CDR2 reads FQNNGV. The CDR3 bases are TGTGCCAGCAGCTTAGATGGACAGGATGGGGGGCTTAGCAATCAGCCCCAGCATTTT. Protein sequence: CASSLDGQDGGLSNQPQHF. Looking up the rest from reference TRBV11-2 and TRBJ1-5 gives the full variable domain: EAGVAQSPRYKIIEKRQSVAFWCNPISGHATLYWYQQILGQGPKLLIQFQNNGVVDDSQLPKDRFSAERLKGVDSTLKIQPAKLEDSAVYLCASSLDGQDGGLSNQPQHFGDGTRLSIL.

This clonotype was seen once. A much larger clone lies one base from this, so it may be a read error. This chain joins TRBV20-1 and TRBJ1-4; a weak D match, TRBD1 (5 bases). The germline gives CDR1 DFQATT, CDR2 SNEGSKA (reference sequence). V was cut by 0 bases and J by 7 bases, with 12 bases left in between. This CDR3 has 14 residues. This chain's CDR3 is CSARDETEPEKLFF. The DNA of the CDR3 is TGCAGTGCTAGAGATGAGACAGAGCCTGAAAAACTGTTTTTT.

This chain connects TRBV13 to TRBJ2-7; TRBD2 matches 12 bases. V gave up 4 bases and J gave up 7 bases; unmatched junction bases: 5. The length of the CDR3 is 14 residues. The germline V gene has CDR1 PRHDT and CDR2 FYEKMQ (reference sequence). The CDR3 sequence: CASSSSGRAGEQYF. The CDR3 DNA is TGTGCCAGCAGCTCTAGCGGGAGGGCTGGTGAGCAGTACTTC.

For this clonotype: A read error may explain this, as a much larger clone is one base away. This chain uses TRBV27 with TRBJ2-7; possibly TRBD1 for D (6 bases). Germline lookup yields CDR1 MNHEY and CDR2 SMNVEV (reference sequence). The CDR3 is 16 amino acids. The CDR3 coding sequence is TGTGCCAGCAGTTCATTCTTCCGGACAGTCTCCTACGAGCAGCACTTC. This codes for CASSSFFRTVSYEQHF.

This clonotype was counted only a few times. The rearrangement uses TRBV5-1 and TRBJ2-1, with 10 bases that match TRBD2. Germline V lookup: CDR1 SGHRS, CDR2 YFSETQ. The CDR3 is 17 amino acids. V dropped 1 base and J dropped 8; count of bases not matched to a gene: 12. The DNA for the CDR3 is TGCGCCAGCAGCTTGCGGCCTAGCGGGAGAAATCTAGATGAGCAGTTCTTC. Amino acids: CASSLRPSGRNLDEQFF.

This clonotype was found many times. The genes are TRBV28 and TRBJ2-3, with D unclear. V was clipped by 4 bases and J by 5 bases, with 4 bases between them. This CDR3 has 11 residues. Germline V gene data show CDR1 as MDHEN and CDR2 as SYDVKM. CDR3 sequence: CASSSIDTQYF. CDR3 DNA: TGTGCCAGCAGTTCTATAGATACGCAGTATTTT.

This clonotype was recorded a few times. The V call is TRBV7-2, the J call TRBJ2-3; D is uncertain. The length of the CDR3 is 15 residues. Germline assignment: CDR1 SGHTA and CDR2 FQGNSA. V lost 0 bases, J lost 2 bases, and 9 bases lay in between. The CDR3 nucleotides read TGTGCCAGCAGCTTAGCAGGGATGCCCACAGATACGCAGTATTTT. Residues: CASSLAGMPTDTQYF.

This clonotype was seen ten or more times. V is TRBV2 and J is TRBJ2-2, with 7 bases fitting TRBD1. CDR3 length: 15 amino acids. J gave up 0 bases and V 5 bases, and 3 bases lay outside the gene matches. Germline values: CDR1 SNHLY, CDR2 FYNNEI. This chain's CDR3 is CASSTGASNTGELFF. CDR3 coding DNA: TGTGCCAGCAGTACAGGGGCTTCGAACACCGGGGAGCTGTTTTTT.

Many counts were recorded for this clonotype. The chain joins TRBV20-1 to TRBJ2-3, with 7 bases matching TRBD2. The germline V gene encodes CDR1 DFQATT and CDR2 SNEGSKA (reference sequence). J lost 0 bases, V lost 7 bases, and 13 bases had no gene match. This CDR3 comprises 16 residues. The CDR3 loop is CSVRGGAGASTDTQYF. The CDR3 DNA follows: TGCAGTGTCAGAGGAGGGGCGGGAGCTAGCACAGATACGCAGTATTTT.

This clonotype was counted only a few times. The V and J genes are TRBV24-1 and TRBJ2-2; D uncertain. V was pared by 4 bases and J by 3 bases, with 2 bases between. The length of the CDR3 is 12 residues. Germline assignment: CDR1 KGHDR and CDR2 SFDVKD. The CDR3 coding sequence is TGTGCCACCAGTGAAGACACCGGGGAGCTGTTTTTT. Its protein is CATSEDTGELFF.

In its sample, this clonotype was seen many times. The V gene is TRBV20-1, the J gene TRBJ2-1; 11 bases are shared with TRBD2. Trimming cost V 2 bases and J 4 bases; bases outside gene matches: 10. This CDR3 has 17 residues. Per germline, CDR1 DFQATT and CDR2 SNEGSKA (reference sequence). CDR3 DNA sequence: TGCAGTGCTAGATCGGGACTAGCGGCCAAACCGTACAATGAGCAGTTCTTC. This encodes CSARSGLAAKPYNEQFF.

The sample holds many counts of this clonotype. The chain employs TRBV25-1 and TRBJ2-2; D gene ambiguous. Germline V gene sequence: CDR1 MGHDK, CDR2 SYGVNS. Trimming stripped 4 bases from V and 1 base from J, with 7 bases between. The CDR3 totals 14 residues. CDR3 DNA: TGTGCCAGCAGTGGTCACGGGAACACCGGGGAGCTGTTTTTT. It specifies CASSGHGNTGELFF. Variable domain in full (rest from reference TRBV25-1 and TRBJ2-2): EADIYQTPRYLVIGTGKKITLECSQTMGHDKMYWYQQDPGMELHLIHYSYGVNSTEKGDLSSESTVSRIRTEHFPLTLESARPSHTSQYLCASSGHGNTGELFFGEGSRLTVL.

The V gene is TRBV5-1, the J gene TRBJ1-2, with unresolved D. The germline V gene has CDR1 SGHRS and CDR2 YFSETQ. Trimming took off 1 base at V and 0 bases at J, with 7 bases between the two ends. This CDR3 region has 14 residues. The CDR3 reads CASSLTNANYGYTF. CDR3 sequence (DNA): TGCGCCAGCAGCTTGACGAATGCTAACTATGGCTACACCTTC.

This clonotype was seen repeatedly, ten times or more. CDR3 nucleotide sequence: TGTGCCAGCAGCTTCCTCTCAGGGACGGAGACTGAAGCTTTCTTT. Its protein is CASSFLSGTETEAFF. J is TRBJ1-1 and V is TRBV7-9; the D gene is possibly TRBD1 (5 bases). The CDR3 totals 15 residues. Germline CDR1 SEHNR, CDR2 FQNEAQ (reference sequence). V was shortened by 3 bases and J by 5 bases, with 16 bases between the two germline ends.

This clonotype was seen repeatedly, ten times or more. The rearrangement uses TRBV27 and TRBJ2-7; 7 nucleotides agree with TRBD1. The CDR3 contains 16 residues. Germline trimming cut 4 bases from V and 4 bases from J; bases unmatched to any gene: 13. Germline V gene data show CDR1 as MNHEY and CDR2 as SMNVEV (reference sequence). CDR3 nucleotides: TGTGCCAGCAGTTCCTTAGCCGGGACAGAAAAATACGAGCAGTACTTC. It is translated as CASSSLAGTEKYEQYF.

This clonotype was counted between two and nine times. The rearrangement links TRBV29-1 to TRBJ2-3; 9 bases map to TRBD2. This CDR3 has 14 amino acids. V lost 6 bases and J lost 2; bases outside the gene matches: 6. Germline V CDR1 and CDR2: SQVTM, ANQGSEA. In nucleotides, the CDR3 is TGCAGCGTGCTTAGCGGGAGTGCCACAGATACGCAGTATTTT. This sequence encodes CSVLSGSATDTQYF.

This clonotype has a handful of counts. The genes are TRBV14 and TRBJ2-1; possible D gene TRBD1, 6 bases. Trimming stripped 1 base from V and 8 bases from J, with 12 bases between. The germline V gene has CDR1 SGHDN and CDR2 FVKESK. The CDR3 has 14 residues. CDR3 coding DNA: TGTGCCAGCAGCCAAGCGGGACAAGGCGATGAGCAGTTCTTC. Its translation is CASSQAGQGDEQFF.